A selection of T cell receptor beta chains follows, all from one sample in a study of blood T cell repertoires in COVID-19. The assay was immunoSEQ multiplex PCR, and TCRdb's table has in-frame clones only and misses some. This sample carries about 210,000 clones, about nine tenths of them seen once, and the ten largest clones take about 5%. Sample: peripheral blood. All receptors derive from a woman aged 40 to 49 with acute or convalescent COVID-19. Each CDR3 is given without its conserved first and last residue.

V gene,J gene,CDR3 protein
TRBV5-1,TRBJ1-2,ASSSQEQGGYT
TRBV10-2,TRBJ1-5,ASSEDPRGHQPQH
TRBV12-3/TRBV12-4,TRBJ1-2,ASSQGLSGYT
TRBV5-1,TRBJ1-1,ASSQRVGNTEAF
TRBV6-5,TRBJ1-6,ASSGEYPRNSPLH
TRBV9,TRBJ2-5,ASSVGTVKKETQY
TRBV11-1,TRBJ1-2,ASSHGQGGYT
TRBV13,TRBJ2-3,ASRTPGSGTDTQY
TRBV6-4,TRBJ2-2,ASSPSSEATGELF
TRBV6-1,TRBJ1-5,ASSEEGGQPQH
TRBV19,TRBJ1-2,ASSRDEQTGLVYGYT
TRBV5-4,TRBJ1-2,ASSLDRGPAYGYT
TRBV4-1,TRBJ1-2,ASSQGGDPFYGYT
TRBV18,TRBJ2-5,ASSPVKETQY
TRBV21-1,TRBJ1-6,ASSKVDRGPEDSPLH
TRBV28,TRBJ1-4,ASSSGQGTSNEKLF
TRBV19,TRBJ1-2,ASSIIGTGRGYT
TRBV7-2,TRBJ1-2,ASSPYEGGDGYT
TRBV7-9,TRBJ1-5,ASSLLGQGAGQPQH
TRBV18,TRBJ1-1,ASSPFGGEMNTEAF
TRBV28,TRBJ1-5,ASSFPGGNQPQH
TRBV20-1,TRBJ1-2,SASAGVNYGYT
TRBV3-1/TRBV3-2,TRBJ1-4,ASSTQGTNEKLF
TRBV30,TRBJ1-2,AFQQGANYGYT
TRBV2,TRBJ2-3,ASLDTKEDTQY
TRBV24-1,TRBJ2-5,ATSEADRVQETQY
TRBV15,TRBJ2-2,ATSISGGLPGELF
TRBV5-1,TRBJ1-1,ASSLAGQGGTEAF
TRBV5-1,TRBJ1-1,ASSPLSGGTEAF
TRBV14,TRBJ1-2,ASSQSWGANYGYT
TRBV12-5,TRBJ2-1,ASGLVRGGLRPLSSYNEQF
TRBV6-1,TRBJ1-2,ASSESTRNYGYT
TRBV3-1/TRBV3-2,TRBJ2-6,ASSRGVLSSGANVLT
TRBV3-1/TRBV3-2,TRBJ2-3,ASSPFGGGITDTQY
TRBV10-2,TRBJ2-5,ASSVGDQETQY
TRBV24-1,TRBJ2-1,ATNAGGFNNEQF
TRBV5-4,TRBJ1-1,ASSPRWSPPDTEAF
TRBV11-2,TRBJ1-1,ASSLNSPGGNTEAF
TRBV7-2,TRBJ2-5,ASSPQGGNRETQY
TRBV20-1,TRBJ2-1,SASGLDRYNEQF
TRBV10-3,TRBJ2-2,ATRGGQGHTGELF
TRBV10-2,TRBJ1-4,ASSEEAGTLMRKLF
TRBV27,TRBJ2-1,ASSLLAGGPPYNEQF
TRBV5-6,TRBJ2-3,ASSLARVADTQY
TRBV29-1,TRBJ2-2,SVGTIANTGELF
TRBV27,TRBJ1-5,ASSRGQVNQPQH
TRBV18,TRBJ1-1,ASSPASGNTEAF
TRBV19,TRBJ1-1,ASSIGRNTEAF
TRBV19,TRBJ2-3,ASRPTSTDTQY
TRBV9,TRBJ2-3,ASSVDNGGATDTQY
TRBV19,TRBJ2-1,ASSQRTGGNEQF
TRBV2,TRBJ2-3,ASRKTSGGSTDTQY
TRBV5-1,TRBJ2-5,ASGIRGQETQY
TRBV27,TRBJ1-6,ASSLYTGSSYNSPLH
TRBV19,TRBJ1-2,ASSKEPGTGIYGYT
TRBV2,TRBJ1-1,ASVAGQGAPAVLTEAF